The clone carrying this T cell receptor beta chain was seen once. The CDR3 sequence is 15 residues long. CDR1 and CDR2 from the germline V gene are LGHNA and YSLEER. The V gene lost 1 base and the J gene lost 2 bases, with 9 bases spanning the gap. TCRdb's copy holds only in-frame clones and misses some; the assay was immunoSEQ multiplex PCR. This sample has about 34,000 clones, with 85% to 90% found just once. The sample is drawn from a study of regulatory dendritic cells for organ transplantation. The chain employs TRBV4-3 and TRBJ1-3; D unclear. The material sequenced was naive CD4+ T cells from blood. As to subset: CD45RA+ naive T cells. The sequence came from a human donor in good health. CDR3 coding DNA: TGCGCCAGCAGCCAAGTCTCCGTTCCTGGAAACACCATATATTTT. Protein: CASSQVSVPGNTIYF.